These 27 T cell receptor beta chains were all obtained from the same sample, sequenced in a study of T cell repertoires in ileal Crohn's disease. Libraries were prepared by immunoSEQ multiplex PCR; TCRdb keeps only in-frame clonotypes and omits some of them. Of 2,600 or so clones in the sample, around three quarters were seen once. Noted time point: neoterminal ileum biopsy at postoperative endoscopy, about 6 months after surgery. The sequenced sample consisted of ileal tissue. These receptor sequences come from an adult with Crohn's disease.

The chain couples TRBV11-1 to TRBJ2-3; D remains ambiguous. Germline CDR1 and CDR2: SGHAT and FQDESV (reference sequence). The germline V and J ends were trimmed by 5 bases and 4 bases, with 10 bases remaining between them. This CDR3 has 13 amino acids. The CDR3 nucleotides are TGTGCCAGCAGCCCTCGCAGCGCAGATACGCAGTATTTT. Translation gives CASSPRSADTQYF.

Worth noting for this clone: A far larger clone is off by one base, so a read error is likely. The CDR3 DNA is TGTGCCAGCAGCCAGGGGGACTTTTCGAGCTCCTACGAGCCGTACTTC. It specifies CASSQGDFSSSYEPYF. The genes are TRBV4-2 and TRBJ2-7; D may be TRBD2 (6 bases). Germline values: CDR1 LGHNA, CDR2 YNFKEQ. The CDR3 covers 16 residues.

Comment on this clone: Other DNA sequences in this sample translate to the same CDR3. The chain employs TRBV2 and TRBJ1-6; TRBD1 agrees at 7 bases. Germline V CDR1 and CDR2: SNHLY, FYNNEI. The CDR3 is 15 residues long. V lost 3 bases and J lost 6; bases outside the gene matches: 5. CDR3 DNA: TGTGCCAGCAGTGAGACAGGGAACTTTAATTCACCCCTCCACTTT. Its translation is CASSETGNFNSPLHF. Full variable domain (rest looked up from reference TRBV2 and TRBJ1-6): EPEVTQTPSHQVTQMGQEVILRCVPISNHLYFYWYRQILGQKVEFLVSFYNNEISEKSEIFDDQFSVERPDGSNFTLKIRSTKLEDSAMYFCASSETGNFNSPLHFGNGTRLTVT.

The CDR3 protein is CASRETRDYGYTF. CDR3 bases: TGTGCCAGCAGAGAAACTCGGGACTATGGCTACACCTTC. V is TRBV7-2 and J is TRBJ1-2, with D hard to call. Germline V CDR1 and CDR2: SGHTA, FQGNSA. This CDR3 is built from 13 residues. The V end was cut by 6 bases, the J end by 3 bases, with 11 bases between.

The V and J genes are TRBV4-3 and TRBJ1-6; possible D gene TRBD1, 5 bases. Germline CDR1 and CDR2: LGHNA and YSLEER. The CDR3 loop spans 18 amino acids. The V end was cut by 0 bases, the J end by 1 base, with 13 bases between. CDR3 sequence: CASSQDHQGASYNSPLHF. CDR3 in DNA: TGCGCCAGCAGCCAAGACCATCAAGGGGCGTCCTATAATTCACCCCTCCACTTT.

The chain links TRBV11-2 to TRBJ2-7, with unresolved D. CDR1 SGHAT and CDR2 FQNNGV come from the germline V gene. CDR3 length: 13 amino acids. The V and J ends lost 4 bases and 2 bases respectively, with 9 bases between them. The CDR3 spells CASSSNLPYEQYF. DNA for the CDR3: TGTGCCAGCAGCTCAAACTTGCCCTACGAGCAGTACTTC.

This clone has just a few counts. The chain is built from TRBV5-6 and TRBJ2-7; TRBD1 agrees at 10 bases. J gave up 5 bases and V 2 bases, and 4 bases lay outside the gene matches. From germline, CDR1 is SGHDT and CDR2 YYEEEE. The CDR3 covers 14 residues. The CDR3 loop is CASSFRQGAHEQYF. In DNA, the CDR3 is TGTGCCAGCAGCTTTCGACAGGGGGCGCACGAGCAGTACTTC.

The chain joins TRBV18 to TRBJ1-2; TRBD1 aligns across 10 bases. V gave up 3 bases and J gave up 8 bases; unmatched junction bases: 6. This CDR3 contains 14 residues. Per germline, CDR1 KGHSH and CDR2 LQKENI. The CDR3, as DNA: TGTGCCAGCTCACCTGGGACAGGGGAAGGAGGCTACACCTTC. Translated, it gives CASSPGTGEGGYTF.

The V call is TRBV28, the J call TRBJ2-5, with D maybe TRBD2 (6 bases). The CDR3 is made up of 16 amino acids. Germline V lookup: CDR1 MDHEN, CDR2 SYDVKM. The V end lost 1 base, the J end lost 1 base, and 13 bases lay between the germline ends. CDR3 loop: CASSLSFSGGQETQYF. The CDR3, as DNA: TGTGCCAGCAGTTTATCTTTTTCCGGGGGCCAAGAGACCCAGTACTTC.

The V and J genes are TRBV6-4 and TRBJ1-4; 8 bases agree with TRBD1. The junction had 13 bases not matched to a gene; V was cut back by 6 bases and J by 1 base. Germline lookup yields CDR1 MRHNA and CDR2 SNTAGT. The CDR3 has 18 amino acids. The CDR3 spells CASRLDRAWSGTNEKLFF. In DNA form, the CDR3 reads TGTGCCAGCAGACTGGACAGGGCATGGAGTGGAACTAATGAAAAACTGTTTTTT.

The V and J genes are TRBV4-1 and TRBJ2-7; 10 nucleotides agree with TRBD2. The CDR3 is 15 residues long. Germline CDR1 is MGHRA and CDR2 is YSYEKL. Trimming cost V 4 bases and J 6 bases; bases outside gene matches: 9. In nucleotides, the CDR3 is TGCGCCAGCAGCCTAAAAGCGGGAGGGCCAGGCGAGCAGTACTTC. As protein: CASSLKAGGPGEQYF.

The rearrangement joins TRBV5-6 to TRBJ1-2; TRBD1 matches 7 bases. Trimming took 6 bases from V and 2 from J; bases not matched to a gene: 4. Germline V gene data show CDR1 as SGHDT and CDR2 as YYEEEE. The CDR3 is made up of 13 amino acids. DNA for the CDR3: TGTGCCAGCAACGACAGGGTAAACTATGGCTACACCTTC. Residues: CASNDRVNYGYTF.

The CDR3 region is CASSGLAGTDTQYF. The CDR3 coding sequence is TGTGCCAGCAGCGGACTAGCCGGCACAGATACGCAGTATTTT. This chain links TRBV2 with TRBJ2-3, with 8 bases that match TRBD2. The length of the CDR3 is 14 residues. V was clipped by 6 bases and J by 1 base; unmatched bases: 3. Germline V CDR1 and CDR2: SNHLY, FYNNEI. Variable domain in full (rest from reference TRBV2 and TRBJ2-3): EPEVTQTPSHQVTQMGQEVILRCVPISNHLYFYWYRQILGQKVEFLVSFYNNEISEKSEIFDDQFSVERPDGSNFTLKIRSTKLEDSAMYFCASSGLAGTDTQYFGPGTRLTVL.

This chain links TRBV7-9 with TRBJ2-2, with D possibly TRBD2 on 5 matching bases. The CDR3 length is 10 residues. Germline CDR1 reads SEHNR; CDR2 reads FQNEAQ (reference sequence). Trimming pared 3 bases from V and 13 bases from J, leaving 6 bases between. CDR3 region: CASSFEGLFF. In DNA form, the CDR3 reads TGTGCCAGCAGCTTCGAGGGGCTGTTTTTT.

The V call is TRBV6-4, the J call TRBJ2-4; TRBD2 matches 12 bases. There are 15 residues in the CDR3. V lost 10 bases and J lost 1; bases outside the gene matches: 5. Looked up from germline, CDR1 is MRHNA and CDR2 is SNTAGT. The CDR3 sequence: CANLAGGSAKNIQYF. The CDR3 bases are TGTGCCAATCTAGCGGGGGGGTCGGCCAAAAACATTCAGTACTTC.

By frequency in the sample, this clone is large (0.1 to 1%). V and J are TRBV4-3 and TRBJ1-4; D possibly corresponds to TRBD1 (5 bases). This CDR3 spans 16 amino acids. Germline V gene sequence: CDR1 LGHNA, CDR2 YSLEER. V gave up 0 bases and J gave up 3 bases, with 11 bases separating them. CDR3 in DNA: TGCGCCAGCAGCCAAGATGCCAGGGATCCTAATGAAAAACTGTTTTTT. It translates to CASSQDARDPNEKLFF.

In this sample, this clone turned up once. J is TRBJ1-1 and V is TRBV7-2; 7 bases are a match to TRBD1. The germline V gene encodes CDR1 SGHTA and CDR2 FQGNSA. This CDR3 region has 13 residues. The V and J ends lost 7 bases and 4 bases, in that order; junction bases with no gene match: 6. CDR3 sequence: CASTLTGRTEAFF. The DNA of the CDR3 is TGTGCCAGCACCCTGACAGGGCGCACTGAAGCTTTCTTT.

This chain uses TRBV5-4 with TRBJ2-1; possible D gene TRBD1, 6 bases. The V end was cut by 7 bases, the J end by 12 bases, with 14 bases between. This CDR3 has 11 residues. Looked up from germline, CDR1 is SGHNT and CDR2 is YYREEE (reference sequence). DNA of the CDR3: TGTGCCAGCTATGGGGGCGGGCGGCAGTTCTTC. This sequence encodes CASYGGGRQFF.

The chain has TRBV11-2 and TRBJ2-7; maybe TRBD1 (7 bases). V lost 5 bases and J 0 bases, leaving 17 bases between the germline ends. The CDR3 consists of 16 residues. Germline V gene data show CDR1 as SGHAT and CDR2 as FQNNGV. CDR3 sequence: CASSQGDFSSSYEQYF. DNA for the CDR3: TGTGCCAGCAGCCAGGGGGACTTTTCGAGCTCCTACGAGCAGTACTTC.

This clone was seen more than once but under ten times. The chain is built from TRBV7-9 and TRBJ2-7; a possible D gene is TRBD1 (6 bases). Between the trimmed V and J ends, which lost 0 bases and 4 bases, there was a span of 22 bases. The CDR3 consists of 18 residues. Germline lookup yields CDR1 SEHNR and CDR2 FQNEAQ (reference sequence). CDR3 in DNA: TGTGCCAGCAGCTTAGCGCCCCCCCGCCCAGGGGAAAGATACGAGCAGTACTTC. It encodes CASSLAPPRPGERYEQYF.

The chain employs TRBV9 and TRBJ1-1; D uncertain. The length of the CDR3 is 15 residues. V gave up 0 bases and J gave up 1 base, with 10 bases separating them. Per the germline V gene, CDR1 is SGDLS and CDR2 is YYNGEE. The CDR3 spells CASSVGLVANTEAFF. In DNA form, the CDR3 reads TGTGCCAGCAGCGTAGGATTGGTGGCGAACACTGAAGCTTTCTTT.

This clone was counted only a few times. This chain uses TRBV5-1 with TRBJ2-7, with 12 bases identical to TRBD2. With V trimmed by 3 bases and J by 2 bases, 6 bases remained unmatched. Germline values: CDR1 SGHRS, CDR2 YFSETQ. The CDR3 loop spans 16 amino acids. DNA for the CDR3: TGCGCCAGCAGCTCGACTAGCGGGGGCACTACCTACGAGCAGTACTTC. This sequence encodes CASSSTSGGTTYEQYF. Supplemented by reference TRBV5-1 and TRBJ2-7, the full variable domain reads KAGVTQTPRYLIKTRGQQVTLSCSPISGHRSVSWYQQTPGQGLQFLFEYFSETQRNKGNFPGRFSGRQFSNSRSEMNVSTLELGDSALYLCASSSTSGGTTYEQYFGPGTRLTVT.

V and J are TRBV2 and TRBJ1-2; 7 positions match TRBD1. CDR3 length equals 15 residues. Germline V CDR1 and CDR2: SNHLY, FYNNEI. V lost 5 bases and J lost 2; bases outside the gene matches: 8. The CDR3 DNA reads TGTGCCAGCAGTCGACCGGGACAGACGAACTATGGCTACACCTTC. Protein sequence: CASSRPGQTNYGYTF.

Notes on this clone: One end of the junction varies from germline; a read error may be responsible. The chain links TRBV29-1 to TRBJ2-3, with D possibly matching TRBD1 (5 bases). From germline, CDR1 is SQVTM and CDR2 ANQGSEA. The CDR3 is 13 amino acids. The CDR3 coding sequence is TGCAGCGTTGAAGAGTATTACACAGGTACGCAGTATTTT. This sequence encodes CSVEEYYTGTQYF.

The CDR3 here is CASSSGQGAGNTIYF. CDR3 DNA: TGCGCCAGCAGCTCGGGACAGGGCGCGGGAAACACCATATATTTT. The V and J genes are TRBV5-1 and TRBJ1-3; 9 positions agree with TRBD1. The CDR3 has 15 amino acids. CDR1 is SGHRS, CDR2 YFSETQ, per germline. Trimming at V came to 3 bases and at J to 4 bases, leaving 5 bases not matched to a gene.

The rearrangement uses TRBV29-1 and TRBJ2-5, with 11 bases lining up with TRBD1. The end of the DNA aligns better with TRBJ2-7, so the J call may be wrong. There are 14 residues in the CDR3. Per the germline V gene, CDR1 is SQVTM and CDR2 is ANQGSEA. CDR3 DNA sequence: TGCAGCGCCGCCGGGACAGGGGGGTCCTACGAGCAGTACTTC. Its translation: CSAAGTGGSYEQYF.

V gene TRBV4-2 combines with J gene TRBJ2-1, with 10 bases fitting TRBD2. Per germline, CDR1 LGHNA and CDR2 YNFKEQ. The CDR3 contains 16 residues. With V trimmed by 0 bases and J by 4 bases, 3 bases remained unmatched. The CDR3 nucleotides are TGTGCCAGCAGCCAAGATGGACTAGCGGATTACAATGAGCAGTTCTTC. Its protein product is CASSQDGLADYNEQFF.